Shown below are 15 T cell receptor beta chains from a single sample sequenced in a study of blood T cell repertoires in COVID-19. Libraries were prepared by immunoSEQ multiplex PCR; TCRdb keeps only in-frame clonotypes and omits some of them. The table lists some 60,000 clones, roughly 84% of them singletons. Source material: peripheral blood. The receptors here all came from a man aged 50 to 60 with COVID-19, enrolled during active disease.

This clone was detected once. This chain joins TRBV21-1 and TRBJ2-7; the table names TRBD2, a call not compared with the DNA. TRBV21-1 is a listed pseudogene. This CDR3 is 14 amino acids long. CDR3 in amino acids: CAFSRDRRSYEQYF. CDR3 bases: TGTGCCTTCAGCCGGGATAGGAGGTCCTACGAGCAGTACTTC.

This clone was detected only once. This chain links TRBV19 with TRBJ2-7; the match to TRBD2 covers 8 bases. Germline values: CDR1 LNHDA, CDR2 SQIVND (reference sequence). The CDR3 has 14 amino acids. V lost 6 bases, J lost 5 bases, and 9 bases stayed unmatched. CDR3 DNA: TGTGCCAGTAGCACTGGACTAGCTTCAGACGAGCAGTACTTC. This codes for CASSTGLASDEQYF.

The chain joins TRBV2 to TRBJ1-2, with a possible D match to TRBD1 (5 bases). Trimming cost V 3 bases and J 4 bases, with 12 bases left between them. In germline, CDR1 is SNHLY, CDR2 FYNNEI. This CDR3 has 14 residues. The DNA of the CDR3 is TGTGCCAGCAGTGAGTTAGGTGGGGCCTATGGCTACACCTTC. It encodes CASSELGGAYGYTF.

This rearrangement joins TRBV19 to TRBJ1-4, with TRBD1 identical over 9 bases. The CDR3 totals 15 residues. Germline-derived CDR1 and CDR2 are LNHDA and SQIVND (reference sequence). The trim removed 5 bases at V and 5 bases at J, leaving 6 bases unmatched. The CDR3 nucleotides are TGTGCCAGTAGTCTGTCCGGGACAGGGAATGAAAAACTGTTTTTT. Protein: CASSLSGTGNEKLFF. The full variable domain, rest sourced from reference TRBV19 and TRBJ1-4, is DGGITQSPKYLFRKEGQNVTLSCEQNLNHDAMYWYRQDPGQGLRLIYYSQIVNDFQKGDIAEGYSVSREKKESFPLTVTSAQKNPTAFYLCASSLSGTGNEKLFFGSGTQLSVL.

This chain uses TRBV2 with TRBJ1-6; the match to TRBD1 covers 7 bases. The length of the CDR3 is 15 residues. Germline V CDR1 and CDR2: SNHLY, FYNNEI. V lost 6 bases and J lost 5; bases outside the gene matches: 7. In nucleotides, the CDR3 is TGTGCCAGCAGAAACAGGGGAGAACATAATTCACCCCTCCACTTT. This gives the protein CASRNRGEHNSPLHF.

CDR3 protein: CASSYMGGGYTF. The DNA of the CDR3 is TGTGCCAGCAGTTACATGGGGGGAGGCTACACCTTC. The gene calls are TRBV14 and TRBJ1-2; D may be TRBD1 (5 bases). With 6 bases removed from V and 8 bases from J, the gap between germline ends came to 13 bases. Germline CDR1 is SGHDN and CDR2 is FVKESK. This CDR3 region has 12 residues.

The chain couples TRBV6-1 to TRBJ1-2; TRBD1 matches 8 bases. CDR1 is MNHNS, CDR2 SASEGT, per germline. V lost 3 bases to trimming and J lost 4 bases; unmatched junction nucleotides: 10. The CDR3 consists of 16 residues. The chain's CDR3 is CASSESQGGFGYGYTF. The CDR3 DNA reads TGTGCCAGCAGTGAGTCACAGGGGGGTTTTGGCTATGGCTACACCTTC.

This clone has ten or more counts. For the CDR3, the DNA is TGCGCCAGCAAGGGCAGCGGAACTGAAGCTTTCTTT. Residues: CASKGSGTEAFF. V usage is TRBV10-2 and J usage is TRBJ1-1; D unresolved. Per germline, CDR1 WSHSY and CDR2 SAAADI. The length of the CDR3 is 12 residues. Trimming took 7 bases from V and 5 from J, leaving 11 bases between them.

The rearrangement joins TRBV27 to TRBJ1-5; 10 nucleotides line up with TRBD1. Germline CDR1 and CDR2: MNHEY and SMNVEV (reference sequence). The CDR3 runs 15 residues. The J segment lost 3 bases and the V segment lost 3 bases, leaving 2 bases of the junction unmatched. The CDR3 sequence is CASSLGQGPNQPQHF. The CDR3 region has the DNA TGTGCCAGCAGTTTGGGACAGGGGCCCAATCAGCCCCAGCATTTT.

This chain connects TRBV27 to TRBJ2-7; the D gene is possibly TRBD1 (6 bases). Germline V gene data show CDR1 as MNHEY and CDR2 as SMNVEV (reference sequence). Trimming took off 3 bases at V and 2 bases at J, with 17 bases between the two ends. The CDR3 is 16 amino acids. This chain's CDR3 is CASSLAPPDSTYEQYF. The CDR3 DNA sequence: TGTGCCAGCAGTTTGGCCCCCCCGGACAGCACCTACGAGCAGTACTTC.

V usage is TRBV5-8 and J usage is TRBJ1-2, with TRBD1 matching over 7 bases. Germline lookup yields CDR1 SGHTS and CDR2 YDEGEE. V dropped 4 bases and J dropped 8; count of bases not matched to a gene: 8. CDR3 length equals 13 residues. The CDR3 reads CASSPDRAGGYTF. The CDR3 nucleotides read TGTGCCAGCAGCCCTGACAGGGCTGGGGGCTACACCTTC. Looking up the rest from reference TRBV5-8 and TRBJ1-2 gives the full variable domain: EAGVTQSPTHLIKTRGQQATLRCSPISGHTSVYWYQQALGLGLQFLLWYDEGEERNRGNFPPRFSGRQFPNYSSELNVNALELEDSALYLCASSPDRAGGYTFGSGTRLTVV.

This clone was seen a single time. The chain couples TRBV7-3 to TRBJ2-5, with D possibly TRBD2 on 5 matching bases. Germline CDR1 is SGHTA and CDR2 is FQGTGA. This CDR3 is built from 15 residues. The V end was cut by 2 bases, the J end by 2 bases, with 12 bases between. Here the CDR3 DNA reads TGTGCCAGCAGCTTAGGAACTAGAACTCAAGAGACCCAGTACTTC. Translation: CASSLGTRTQETQYF.

J is TRBJ2-1 and V is TRBV10-3; 7 bases are a match to TRBD2. CDR3 length: 16 residues. After removal of 4 bases from V and 0 bases from J, the junction contained 6 bases not matched to a gene. CDR1 and CDR2 from the germline V gene are ENHRY and SYGVKD. In DNA form, the CDR3 reads TGTGCCATCAGTGTCACAGCGGGGAGCTCCTACAATGAGCAGTTCTTC. Translated: CAISVTAGSSYNEQFF.

This clone has only a few counts. The V and J genes are TRBV3-1 (or the pseudogene TRBV3-2) and TRBJ2-5; no firm D call. The germline V gene encodes CDR1 LGHDT and CDR2 YNNKEL (reference sequence). The CDR3 is made up of 11 amino acids. V was clipped by 4 bases and J by 10 bases, with 10 bases between them. CDR3 nucleotide sequence: TGTGCCAGCAGCCTCGCAAGAGACCAGTACTTC. It codes for CASSLARDQYF.

The J gene is TRBJ1-5, the V gene TRBV6-5; 7 bases are shared with TRBD1. Germline loops: CDR1 MNHEY, CDR2 SVGAGI. The length of the CDR3 is 14 residues. Trimming took 4 bases from V and 1 from J; bases not matched to a gene: 1. In DNA form, the CDR3 reads TGTGCCAGCAGTTCGGACAGGAGCAATCAGCCCCAGCATTTT. This translates into CASSSDRSNQPQHF.